This section outlines one TCR beta chain sequence together with its context. What it recognizes is unknown. The repertoire was sequenced with immunoSEQ multiplex PCR; TCRdb's copy has only in-frame clones and lacks some. The table includes fewer than 25,000 clones, more than 80% detected once. These data come from a study of lymphopenia after photon versus proton radiotherapy. V lost 0 bases and J lost 3, with 6 bases in between. Germline V CDR1 and CDR2: ENHRY, SYGVKD. This CDR3 region has 14 residues. Study-level points and caveats: Oligoclonal CD8+ Temra expansion after nadir drove photon patients' diversity drop. Only patients who died were analyzed for survival; proton advantage is unproven.

The sequences come from peripheral blood, collected from a patient treated with photon-based radiotherapy. The rearrangement joins TRBV10-3 to TRBJ2-1; no clear D. This TCR was recovered from a man aged 40-55 years with gastric cancer. Here the CDR3 reads CAISESEDYNEQFF. In DNA, the CDR3 is TGTGCCATCAGTGAGTCAGAGGACTACAATGAGCAGTTCTTC.